Here is one T cell receptor (beta chain) with its context. Its antigen is unidentified. The CDR3 spans 18 residues. Unmatched junction bases numbered 14, after V lost 5 bases and J lost 3 bases. Germline V lookup: CDR1 MNHEY, CDR2 SMNVEV (reference sequence). The data originate from a study of brain T cells in children with intractable seizures. Findings and limits, study-wide: Clones missing pre-surgery may reflect undersampling of that blood sample. Patients' HCMV serostatus was unknown; virus specificity rests on CDR3 similarity alone.

Sequencing was performed with immunoSEQ multiplex PCR; in TCRdb, only in-frame clones are kept and a portion is missing. This sample has around 340,000 clones, with nearly 95% found just once. This sample's time point: blood from clinic visit 5 months post-surgery; TSC patient then seizure free. The sequenced cases were selected for having the highest brain T cell transcript signatures. The specimen comprised peripheral blood, sampled less than 6 months after surgery. The TCR sequence derives from a boy under three years old with tuberous sclerosis and intractable seizures. The genes are TRBV27 and TRBJ2-1; TRBD2 agrees at 9 bases. The CDR3, as DNA: TGTGCCAGCAGTGTCCACTGGGGGTTAGCGGGGGACTACAATGAGCAGTTCTTC. The encoded protein is CASSVHWGLAGDYNEQFF.